The entry below describes one TCR beta chain. The antigen remains undetermined. The record originates from a study of cytotoxic CD8 clonotypes in ibrutinib-treated CLL. V was shortened by 5 bases and J by 15 bases, with 17 bases between the two germline ends. This CDR3 spans 11 amino acids. Germline V gene data show CDR1 as GTSNPN and CDR2 as SVGIG (reference sequence). Produced via immunoSEQ multiplex PCR; TCRdb's table is partial and in-frame only. The sample includes under 50,000 clones, around 67% of them seen just once. Study results and limitations: A rise in clonality was seen at ibrutinib response, and a fall back toward baseline was seen at progression.

The material sequenced was PBMCs, taken at disease progression, from a patient treated with ibrutinib. The clonotype originates from a human donor with chronic lymphocytic leukemia. The chain combines TRBV30 with TRBJ2-1; the D gene is possibly TRBD1 (6 bases). The CDR3 DNA follows: TGTGCCTGGGGAACAGGGTTCTTGCGGTTCTTC. The encoded protein is CAWGTGFLRFF.